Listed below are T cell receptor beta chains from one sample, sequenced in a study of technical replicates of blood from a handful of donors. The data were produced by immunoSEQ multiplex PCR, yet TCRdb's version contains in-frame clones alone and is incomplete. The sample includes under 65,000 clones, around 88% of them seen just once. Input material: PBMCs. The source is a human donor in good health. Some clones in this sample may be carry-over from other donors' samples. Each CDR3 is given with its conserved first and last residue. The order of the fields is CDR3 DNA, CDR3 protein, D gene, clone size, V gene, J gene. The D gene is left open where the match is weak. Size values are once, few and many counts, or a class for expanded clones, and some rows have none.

DNA: TGTGCCAGTAGTCAGGCGGGAGCGTCCTACAATGAGCAGTTCTTC
CDR3: CASSQAGASYNEQFF
D: TRBD2
size: NA
V: TRBV19
J: TRBJ2-1

DNA: TGCGCCAGCAGCCCCGCCGGAGGAACTGGATATGGCTACACCTTC
CDR3: CASSPAGGTGYGYTF
D: NA
size: NA
V: TRBV4-3
J: TRBJ1-2

DNA: TGTGCCAGCAGCTCCTTGACAGGGGTAAACATTCAGTACTTC
CDR3: CASSSLTGVNIQYF
D: TRBD1
size: NA
V: TRBV5-6
J: TRBJ2-4

DNA: TGTGTCGGGGGGCGGGCAGGGAACACTGAAGCTTTCTTT
CDR3: CVGGRAGNTEAFF
D: NA
size: NA
V: TRBV30
J: TRBJ1-1

DNA: TGTGCCAGCAGTTTCGATTCAGGGGGTGGCTCCTACGAGCAGTACTTC
CDR3: CASSFDSGGGSYEQYF
D: TRBD1
size: NA
V: TRBV6-5
J: TRBJ2-7

DNA: TGCGCCAGCAGCCAAGACGGGAGCTCTGGAAACACCATATATTTT
CDR3: CASSQDGSSGNTIYF
D: NA
size: NA
V: TRBV4-3
J: TRBJ1-3

DNA: TGCGCCAGCAGCCAAGTTCAGGCGCCCACCCAGCAGTTCTTC
CDR3: CASSQVQAPTQQFF
D: NA
size: NA
V: TRBV4-1
J: TRBJ2-1

DNA: TGTGCCAGCAGTGGGAGGTTCCAGGGGCCGGCTTTCTTT
CDR3: CASSGRFQGPAFF
D: NA
size: NA
V: TRBV2
J: TRBJ1-1

DNA: TGTGCCAGCAGCTTAGGGCAGGGACTCACTGGAAACACCATATATTTT
CDR3: CASSLGQGLTGNTIYF
D: NA
size: NA
V: TRBV7-9
J: TRBJ1-3

DNA: TGTGCCAGCAGACTAACCTCCTACGAGCAGTACTTC
CDR3: CASRLTSYEQYF
D: NA
size: few
V: TRBV6-6
J: TRBJ2-7

DNA: TGCGCCAGCAGTCACAGGCCCGGGACTGAAGCTTTCTTT
CDR3: CASSHRPGTEAFF
D: NA
size: NA
V: TRBV4-3
J: TRBJ1-1

DNA: TGTGCCATCAGTGAGTCGACTAGCGGGACATTCGAGCAGTACTTC
CDR3: CAISESTSGTFEQYF
D: TRBD2
size: NA
V: TRBV10-3
J: TRBJ2-7

DNA: TGTGCCAGCAGCCGTAGGGACAGGGGGCTCGATGGCTACACCTTC
CDR3: CASSRRDRGLDGYTF
D: TRBD1
size: once
V: TRBV28
J: TRBJ1-2

DNA: TGTGCCATCAGTGACCCTAGCGGGGTCGCCGGGGAGCTGTTTTTT
CDR3: CAISDPSGVAGELFF
D: TRBD2
size: NA
V: TRBV10-3
J: TRBJ2-2

DNA: TGCGCCAGCAGCTTGGGCGCGGGGGCGATACTTTATGGCTACACCTTC
CDR3: CASSLGAGAILYGYTF
D: NA
size: NA
V: TRBV5-1
J: TRBJ1-2

DNA: TGTGCCAGCAGCTCCGGTGGGGTGGGGGGGAGCACTGAAGCTTTCTTT
CDR3: CASSSGGVGGSTEAFF
D: NA
size: NA
V: TRBV7-9
J: TRBJ1-1

DNA: TGTGCCAGCAGTGACCACAGGGGAACCGGGGAGCTGTTTTTT
CDR3: CASSDHRGTGELFF
D: TRBD1
size: NA
V: TRBV27
J: TRBJ2-2

DNA: TGTGCCAGCAGCTTATTTGGGACAACCGACACAGATACGCAGTATTTT
CDR3: CASSLFGTTDTDTQYF
D: NA
size: NA
V: TRBV7-9
J: TRBJ2-3

DNA: TGTGCCAGCATCAATAGCGGGAGCTTCAACAATGAGCAGTTCTTC
CDR3: CASINSGSFNNEQFF
D: TRBD2
size: NA
V: TRBV7-9
J: TRBJ2-1

DNA: TGTGCCAGCAGTGAATTTACGGGAGCCTACGAGCAGTACTTC
CDR3: CASSEFTGAYEQYF
D: NA
size: NA
V: TRBV25-1
J: TRBJ2-7

DNA: TGCGCCAGCAGCTTGGGGCATCCTGGAAACACCATATATTTT
CDR3: CASSLGHPGNTIYF
D: NA
size: once
V: TRBV5-1
J: TRBJ1-3

DNA: TGTGCCAGCAGTCTCGGGGAGGGGTACCAAGAGACCCAGTACTTC
CDR3: CASSLGEGYQETQYF
D: TRBD2
size: NA
V: TRBV2
J: TRBJ2-5

DNA: TGTGCCAGCAGTGGAGGGGACAGCGATGAGAACACTGAAGCTTTCTTT
CDR3: CASSGGDSDENTEAFF
D: TRBD1
size: once
V: TRBV6-4
J: TRBJ1-1

DNA: TGCGCCAGCAGCTTGGATGGCCAGGGGGTCATATCTAACTATGGCTACACCTTC
CDR3: CASSLDGQGVISNYGYTF
D: TRBD1
size: NA
V: TRBV5-1
J: TRBJ1-2

DNA: TGTGCCAGTGACACAGGGTATAGCAATCAGCCCCAGCATTTT
CDR3: CASDTGYSNQPQHF
D: NA
size: once
V: TRBV19
J: TRBJ1-5

DNA: TGCGCCAGCAGCCAAGATCGAAAACTAAATAATGAGCAGTTCTTC
CDR3: CASSQDRKLNNEQFF
D: NA
size: NA
V: TRBV4-3
J: TRBJ2-1

DNA: TGCGCCAGCAGCCAGGCGGGAGGGACCCCCTACGAGCAGTACTTC
CDR3: CASSQAGGTPYEQYF
D: TRBD2
size: NA
V: TRBV4-1
J: TRBJ2-7